The 26 T cell receptor beta chains reported below all come from one sample, sequenced in a study of T cell changes during pregnancy in multiple sclerosis. Libraries were prepared by immunoSEQ multiplex PCR; TCRdb keeps only in-frame clonotypes and omits some of them. This sample has over 40,000 clones, with about 88% found just once. The specimen was CD8+ T cells from peripheral blood mononuclear cells, collected after pregnancy. The receptors derive from a female donor in good health, enrolled as a control in a pregnancy study.

This clone has a single count. V is TRBV7-8 and J is TRBJ2-3; the D gene is possibly TRBD1 (6 bases). The V gene lost 0 bases and the J gene lost 4 bases, with 11 bases spanning the gap. The germline gives CDR1 SGHVS, CDR2 FQNEAQ. There are 15 residues in the CDR3. The CDR3 here is CASSLAGTRADTQYF. Written as DNA, the CDR3 is TGTGCCAGCAGCTTAGCGGGGACACGCGCAGATACGCAGTATTTT.

This chain links TRBV19 with TRBJ1-6; the match to TRBD1 covers 10 bases. This CDR3 spans 15 amino acids. Per the germline V gene, CDR1 is LNHDA and CDR2 is SQIVND (reference sequence). V shed 4 bases and J 10 bases; nucleotides not matched to a gene: 7. The CDR3 sequence: CASSTDRGPGSPLHF. The CDR3 DNA is TGTGCCAGTAGTACCGACAGGGGGCCCGGATCACCCCTCCACTTT.

There are a few counts of this clone. The chain links TRBV4-2 to TRBJ1-1, with D perhaps matching TRBD1 (6 bases). V shed 4 bases and J shed 5 bases, with 11 bases lying between them. CDR1 and CDR2 (germline): LGHNA, YNFKEQ. This CDR3 spans 13 amino acids. CDR3 bases: TGTGCCAGCAGCCTAGACAGGTCTACTGAAGCTTTCTTT. Its protein product is CASSLDRSTEAFF.

The J gene is TRBJ2-1, the V gene TRBV6-5; possibly TRBD2 for D (5 bases). This CDR3 spans 12 amino acids. V was shortened by 7 bases and J by 4 bases, with 8 bases between the two germline ends. Germline V gene data show CDR1 as MNHEY and CDR2 as SVGAGI. In nucleotides, the CDR3 is TGTGCCAGCATAGGCGGGTACAATGAGCAGTTCTTC. It is translated as CASIGGYNEQFF.

V usage is TRBV4-2 and J usage is TRBJ2-7, with TRBD1 matching over 9 bases. From germline, CDR1 is LGHNA and CDR2 YNFKEQ. J lost 3 bases, V lost 8 bases, and 8 bases had no gene match. The CDR3 has 14 residues. CDR3 loop: CASRLGTGNYEQYF. The DNA of the CDR3 is TGTGCCAGCCGGCTTGGGACAGGGAACTACGAGCAGTACTTC.

This clone came up a few times. The CDR3 DNA is TGTGCCAGCAGCTACGTGGCAGGAAACACTGAAGCTTTCTTT. It translates to CASSYVAGNTEAFF. This sequence joins TRBV7-2 and TRBJ1-1; D gene uncertain. CDR1 is SGHTA and CDR2 is FQGNSA in the germline V gene. Between the trimmed V and J ends, which lost 4 bases and 2 bases, there was a span of 11 bases. The CDR3 is 14 amino acids.

Relative to its sample, this clone is large. The genes are TRBV28 and TRBJ2-1; 8 bases fit TRBD2. The junction had 15 bases not matched to a gene; V was cut back by 4 bases and J by 7 bases. Germline CDR1 MDHEN, CDR2 SYDVKM. The CDR3 runs 17 residues. Written as DNA, the CDR3 is TGTGCCAGCAGTTCCTATGCAGCGGGGGAGTATCAAAATGAGCAGTTCTTC. Its translation: CASSSYAAGEYQNEQFF.

CDR3 nucleotides: TGTGCCAGCAGTTTTTACGGGGAGACCCAGTACTTC. Amino acid sequence: CASSFYGETQYF. The chain employs TRBV28 and TRBJ2-5; D unclear. The CDR3 is 12 residues long. With 3 bases removed from V and 5 bases from J, the gap between germline ends came to 7 bases. CDR1 and CDR2 (germline): MDHEN, SYDVKM.

The V gene is TRBV29-1, the J gene TRBJ1-2, with 7 bases fitting TRBD1. CDR3 length: 17 amino acids. V lost 0 bases and J lost 8; bases outside the gene matches: 18. CDR1 is SQVTM and CDR2 is ANQGSEA in the germline V gene. The CDR3 DNA sequence: TGCAGCGTTGAAGATTTTATTGACAGGGCCCTAGAAGGGGGCTACACCTTC. Translating it yields CSVEDFIDRALEGGYTF.

This chain uses TRBV5-4 with TRBJ2-7; possible D gene TRBD1, 6 bases. V dropped 0 bases and J dropped 2 bases, with 9 bases sitting between them. CDR3 length: 14 residues. Germline CDR1 and CDR2: SGHNT and YYREEE (reference sequence). CDR3 loop: CASSLEQGPYEQYF. Written as DNA, the CDR3 is TGTGCCAGCAGCTTGGAGCAGGGGCCCTACGAGCAGTACTTC.

This clone turned up a few times. The CDR3 bases are TGTGCCAGCAGCTTAGTAGGGGTACAGGGGGAGACCCAGTACTTC. Translation gives CASSLVGVQGETQYF. The rearrangement joins TRBV11-2 to TRBJ2-5, with 7 bases aligning to TRBD1. CDR1 and CDR2 (germline): SGHAT, FQNNGV. The CDR3 length is 15 residues. The V and J ends lost 1 base and 5 bases, in that order; junction bases with no gene match: 7. Full variable domain (remainder filled in from reference TRBV11-2 and TRBJ2-5): EAGVAQSPRYKIIEKRQSVAFWCNPISGHATLYWYQQILGQGPKLLIQFQNNGVVDDSQLPKDRFSAERLKGVDSTLKIQPAKLEDSAVYLCASSLVGVQGETQYFGPGTRLLVL.

The chain joins TRBV9 to TRBJ1-1; possible D gene TRBD1, 6 bases. The length of the CDR3 is 15 residues. Trimming pared 0 bases from V and 8 bases from J, leaving 17 bases between. Germline V gene lookup returns CDR1 SGDLS and CDR2 YYNGEE. CDR3 coding DNA: TGTGCCAGCAGCGTAGATAACAGGGCTGGGGCCGAAGCTTTCTTT. Amino acid sequence: CASSVDNRAGAEAFF.

The chain employs TRBV6-1 and TRBJ2-3; perhaps TRBD2 as D (7 bases). This CDR3 spans 14 amino acids. The V gene lost 7 bases and the J gene lost 5 bases, with 16 bases spanning the gap. CDR1 MNHNS and CDR2 SASEGT come from the germline V gene. The CDR3 is CASTEGGRIDTQYF. Written as DNA, the CDR3 is TGTGCCAGCACCGAGGGGGGGCGAATAGATACGCAGTATTTT.

This chain joins TRBV7-2 and TRBJ2-1; 15 bases match TRBD2. V lost 4 bases and J lost 8; bases outside the gene matches: 3. The CDR3 sequence is 15 residues long. Germline V CDR1 and CDR2: SGHTA, FQGNSA. Here the CDR3 reads CASSSGLAGGDEQFF. The CDR3 nucleotides read TGTGCCAGCAGCTCCGGACTAGCGGGGGGGGATGAGCAGTTCTTC.

Only one count was recorded for this clone. The chain is built from TRBV4-3 and TRBJ2-5, with 10 bases that match TRBD2. J gave up 7 bases and V 3 bases, and 17 bases lay outside the gene matches. Germline assignment: CDR1 LGHNA and CDR2 YSLEER. This CDR3 has 18 amino acids. CDR3 nucleotides: TGCGCCAGCAGCCAGGCGGCTAGCGGGGGCCCTCTCTTAGGGACCCAGTACTTC. Translation: CASSQAASGGPLLGTQYF.

The chain is built from TRBV6-5 and TRBJ2-1; D call uncertain. This CDR3 is 12 amino acids long. The ends were cut back, 3 bases at V and 5 bases at J, with 5 bases in the middle. Per germline, CDR1 MNHEY and CDR2 SVGAGI. The CDR3 region is CASSYHDNEQFF. In nucleotides, the CDR3 is TGTGCCAGCAGTTATCATGACAATGAGCAGTTCTTC.

This clone was detected only once. V is TRBV4-1 and J is TRBJ2-3; D perhaps matches TRBD2 (5 bases). With 7 bases removed from V and 2 bases from J, the gap between germline ends came to 16 bases. From germline, CDR1 is MGHRA and CDR2 YSYEKL. The CDR3 consists of 15 residues. The CDR3 sequence is CASTPSPADTDTQYF. The CDR3 coding sequence is TGCGCCAGCACCCCTTCGCCAGCGGACACAGATACGCAGTATTTT.

V gene TRBV15 combines with J gene TRBJ2-2; TRBD1 might be the D (8 bases). Between the trimmed V and J ends, which lost 6 bases and 3 bases, there was a span of 14 bases. CDR1 is LNHNV, CDR2 YYDKDF, per germline (reference sequence). The CDR3 totals 15 residues. For the CDR3, the DNA is TGTGCCACCAGTGGACAGGGAGGGTACACCGGGGAGCTGTTTTTT. Its translation: CATSGQGGYTGELFF.

The J gene is TRBJ2-7, the V gene TRBV7-2; D uncertain. The germline gives CDR1 SGHTA, CDR2 FQGNSA. The CDR3 consists of 14 residues. V was cut by 1 base and J by 0 bases, with 7 bases left in between. For the CDR3, the DNA is TGTGCCAGCAGCTTAGAACAGTTCTCCTACGAGCAGTACTTC. This sequence encodes CASSLEQFSYEQYF. The whole variable domain, remainder taken from reference TRBV7-2 and TRBJ2-7, is GAGVSQSPSNKVTEKGKDVELRCDPISGHTALYWYRQSLGQGLEFLIYFQGNSAPDKSGLPSDRFSAERTGGSVSTLTIQRTQQEDSAVYLCASSLEQFSYEQYFGPGTRLTVT.

J is TRBJ2-5 and V is TRBV28; tentatively, D is TRBD1 (5 bases). The germline CDR1 and CDR2 sequences are MDHEN and SYDVKM. Trimming cost V 5 bases and J 1 base, with 14 bases left between them. This CDR3 is built from 15 residues. CDR3 sequence reads: CASSAPTESQETQYF. The DNA of the CDR3 is TGTGCCAGCAGTGCCCCGACAGAAAGCCAAGAGACCCAGTACTTC.

The chain uses TRBV6-5 and TRBJ1-1, with TRBD1 as a possible D gene (6 bases). This CDR3 has 13 residues. V was clipped by 7 bases and J by 5 bases, with 14 bases between them. Per germline, CDR1 MNHEY and CDR2 SVGAGI. CDR3 in amino acids: CASTSYRDTEAFF. The CDR3 DNA reads TGTGCCAGCACCTCCTACAGGGATACTGAAGCTTTCTTT.

The gene calls are TRBV30 and TRBJ2-3; 7 bases align to TRBD2. After removal of 4 bases from V and 5 bases from J, the junction contained 6 bases not matched to a gene. This CDR3 has 13 residues. The germline gives CDR1 GTSNPN, CDR2 SVGIG (reference sequence). In DNA, the CDR3 is TGTGCCTGGACATGGGGGGGTGGAGATACGCAGTATTTT. This gives the protein CAWTWGGGDTQYF.

The chain employs TRBV7-9 and TRBJ2-1; 7 nucleotides align to TRBD1. This CDR3 contains 14 residues. Per germline, CDR1 SEHNR and CDR2 FQNEAQ (reference sequence). V lost 2 bases and J lost 7; bases outside the gene matches: 5. CDR3 sequence: CASSLTGQRNEQFF. The CDR3 coding sequence is TGTGCCAGCAGCTTAACGGGACAGCGAAATGAGCAGTTCTTC.

This chain links TRBV27 with TRBJ1-2, with D perhaps TRBD1 (5 bases). The length of the CDR3 is 13 residues. Germline CDR1 MNHEY, CDR2 SMNVEV (reference sequence). The V gene lost 6 bases and the J gene lost 4 bases, with 12 bases spanning the gap. CDR3 loop: CASRLKRGYGYTF. CDR3 DNA: TGTGCCAGCAGGTTAAAAAGGGGCTATGGCTACACCTTC.

The table lists this clone with a count of one. This rearrangement joins TRBV28 to TRBJ2-1, with D possibly being TRBD2 (5 bases). Germline V gene sequence: CDR1 MDHEN, CDR2 SYDVKM. CDR3 size: 14 residues. V was pared by 2 bases and J by 5 bases, with 10 bases between. The CDR3 spells CASSLAGAHNEQFF. The CDR3 coding sequence is TGTGCCAGCAGTTTAGCGGGCGCCCACAATGAGCAGTTCTTC.

This clone was found once. The DNA for the CDR3 is TGCAGCGTTGAAGCTATCTACAATGAGCAGTTCTTC. This gives the protein CSVEAIYNEQFF. This chain connects TRBV29-1 to TRBJ2-1; D not resolved. The CDR3 has 12 amino acids. Germline V gene sequence: CDR1 SQVTM, CDR2 ANQGSEA. V gave up 1 base and J gave up 3 bases, with 4 bases separating them.